The source of this T cell receptor (beta chain) is a study of T cell repertoires in cytomegalovirus infection. Overall study context: Carrying CMV and the relevant HLA type showed in public TCR beta signatures.

This clonotype appeared a few times. Its antigen remains unknown. Its ends do not fully match the called genes, so a read error is possible. The germline V gene has CDR1 SEHNR and CDR2 FQNEAQ (reference sequence). The CDR3 covers 16 residues. Study results and caveats: HLA-C-restricted CMV clonotypes gave the most frequent clonotype in two of eight donors. The cumulative frequency of public TCR beta families distinguished individuals who carried CMV together with the relevant HLA.

TCRdb recomputed calls from the reads with MiXCR, one row per CDR3 protein. The table shows 200,000 to 250,000 distinct CDR3 sequences, with roughly 22% occurring only once. The sample comprised CD8+ T cells from PBMCs. The rearrangement uses TRBV7-9 and TRBJ2-1; D is perhaps TRBD2 (6 bases). The source is a human donor in good health (CMV status not recorded). Some clones in this sample may be carry-over from other donors' samples. The CDR3 here is CASSYSGSPFPNGQFF. The DNA of the CDR3 is TGTGCCAGCAGTTATTCCGGGAGTCCTTTCCCGAATGGGCAGTTCTTC.